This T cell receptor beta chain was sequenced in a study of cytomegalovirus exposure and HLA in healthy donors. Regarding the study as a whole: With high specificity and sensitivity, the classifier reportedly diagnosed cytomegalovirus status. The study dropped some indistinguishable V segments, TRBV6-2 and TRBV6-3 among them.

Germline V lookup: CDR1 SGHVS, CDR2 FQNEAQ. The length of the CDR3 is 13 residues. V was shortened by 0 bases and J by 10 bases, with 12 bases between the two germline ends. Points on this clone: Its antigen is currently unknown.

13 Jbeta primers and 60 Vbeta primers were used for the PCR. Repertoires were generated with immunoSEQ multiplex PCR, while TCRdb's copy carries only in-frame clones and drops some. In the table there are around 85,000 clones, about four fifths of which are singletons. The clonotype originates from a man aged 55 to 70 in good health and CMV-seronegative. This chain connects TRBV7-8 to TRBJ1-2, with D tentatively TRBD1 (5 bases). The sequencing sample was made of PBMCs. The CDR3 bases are TGTGCCAGCAGCTTAGCGCATGGAGGGGCCTACACCTTC. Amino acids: CASSLAHGGAYTF.